This passage covers 27 T cell receptor beta chains from one sample sequenced in a study of sequential checkpoint blockade in melanoma. The protocol was immunoSEQ multiplex PCR, while the TCRdb copy is restricted to in-frame clones and leaves out a portion. The table has 40,000 or so clones, around 86% seen once. Treatment specified: randomized to nivolumab then ipilimumab (arm A) or the reverse (arm B). The source was CD8+ T cells sorted from blood (inferred from file names), collected from a patient given nivolumab and ipilimumab in sequence. All receptors come from a human donor with melanoma.

The chain has TRBV27 and TRBJ2-3; 7 positions match TRBD1. CDR1 MNHEY and CDR2 SMNVEV come from the germline V gene (reference sequence). The V gene end was trimmed by 4 bases and the J gene end by 4 bases; junction bases not matched to a gene: 8. CDR3 length: 15 residues. The CDR3 DNA follows: TGTGCCAGCAGTTCCCTGGACAGGTCACCAGATACGCAGTATTTT. It specifies CASSSLDRSPDTQYF.

The rearrangement links TRBV19 to TRBJ1-5; tentatively, D is TRBD1 (6 bases). Per germline, CDR1 LNHDA and CDR2 SQIVND (reference sequence). V lost 3 bases and J 9 bases, leaving 15 bases between the germline ends. The CDR3 is 14 amino acids. The CDR3 loop reads CASSIGWAQGPQHF. Written as DNA, the CDR3 is TGTGCCAGTAGTATTGGTTGGGCACAGGGGCCCCAGCATTTT.

The chain couples TRBV6-5 to TRBJ2-2, with TRBD2 as a possible D gene (6 bases). The CDR3 consists of 16 residues. CDR1 is MNHEY, CDR2 SVGAGI, per germline. V was pared by 0 bases and J by 4 bases, with 12 bases between. The CDR3 nucleotides are TGTGCCAGCAGTTACTCCCTCGGGGGAAGCACCGGGGAGCTGTTTTTT. This codes for CASSYSLGGSTGELFF.

This chain's CDR3 is CASSLGTGMVWEQYF. The CDR3 DNA reads as TGTGCCAGCAGCTTAGGTACAGGGATGGTATGGGAGCAGTACTTC. The V call is TRBV7-9, the J call TRBJ2-7; D might be TRBD1 (6 bases). Between the trimmed V and J ends, which lost 1 base and 7 bases, there was a span of 17 bases. Germline V gives CDR1 SEHNR, CDR2 FQNEAQ (reference sequence). This CDR3 has 15 residues.

The chain uses TRBV19 and TRBJ2-7; 10 bases fit TRBD2. Germline V CDR1 and CDR2: LNHDA, SQIVND (reference sequence). This CDR3 contains 14 residues. The ends lost 3 bases at V and 3 bases at J; junction bases unmatched: 2. In nucleotides, the CDR3 is TGTGCCAGTAGTATGGCTAGCGGGAGCTACGAGCAGTACTTC. Encoded protein: CASSMASGSYEQYF.

This sequence joins TRBV2 and TRBJ2-2; 10 bases map to TRBD1. The CDR3 has 18 amino acids. Germline values: CDR1 SNHLY, CDR2 FYNNEI. J lost 0 bases, V lost 2 bases, and 6 bases had no gene match. The CDR3, as DNA: TGTGCCAGCAGTGAACGCGGGACAGGGGTCGCGAACACCGGGGAGCTGTTTTTT. Translated, it gives CASSERGTGVANTGELFF.

J is TRBJ1-4 and V is TRBV18; the match to TRBD1 covers 9 bases. Looked up from germline, CDR1 is KGHSH and CDR2 is LQKENI. Losses at the gene ends were 5 bases for V and 6 bases for J; bases not matched to a gene: 10. The CDR3 runs 16 residues. CDR3 in DNA: TGTGCCAGCTCAATACTAAGCCGGGACAGGGATGAAAAACTGTTTTTT. The encoded protein is CASSILSRDRDEKLFF. Full variable domain (rest looked up from reference TRBV18 and TRBJ1-4): NAGVMQNPRHLVRRRGQEARLRCSPMKGHSHVYWYRQLPEEGLKFMVYLQKENIIDESGMPKERFSAEFPKEGPSILRIQQVVRGDSAAYFCASSILSRDRDEKLFFGSGTQLSVL.

The genes are TRBV9 and TRBJ2-1; 8 bases agree with TRBD2. CDR3 size: 17 residues. With V trimmed by 0 bases and J by 9 bases, 14 bases remained unmatched. Per germline, CDR1 SGDLS and CDR2 YYNGEE. In DNA form, the CDR3 reads TGTGCCAGCAGCGTAGGGCTAGCGGGTACCCCAGGCTCTGAGCAGTTCTTC. Translating it yields CASSVGLAGTPGSEQFF.

This chain uses TRBV9 with TRBJ1-5; D not resolved. Per germline, CDR1 SGDLS and CDR2 YYNGEE. Trimming removed 0 bases from V and 0 bases from J, with 7 bases in between. This CDR3 is 15 amino acids long. The CDR3 nucleotides are TGTGCCAGCAGCGTAGGGAGTAGTAGCAATCAGCCCCAGCATTTT. Its translation: CASSVGSSSNQPQHF.

This chain uses TRBV10-2 with TRBJ2-7; possibly TRBD2 for D (6 bases). V lost 4 bases, J lost 6 bases, and 10 bases lay in between. Looked up from germline, CDR1 is WSHSY and CDR2 is SAAADI. This CDR3 has 12 residues. CDR3 DNA sequence: TGCGCCAGCAGTGGACTAGTTGGCGAGCAGTACTTC. Translating gives CASSGLVGEQYF.

This chain connects TRBV2 to TRBJ2-7, with 7 bases that match TRBD1. Germline CDR1 reads SNHLY; CDR2 reads FYNNEI. V was pared by 8 bases and J by 3 bases, with 10 bases of the junction left unmatched. The CDR3 loop spans 14 amino acids. The CDR3 DNA reads TGTGCCAGCCTTGGACAGGACCTGATCTACGAGCAGTACTTC. This translates into CASLGQDLIYEQYF. The whole variable domain, filled in from reference TRBV2 and TRBJ2-7, reads EPEVTQTPSHQVTQMGQEVILRCVPISNHLYFYWYRQILGQKVEFLVSFYNNEISEKSEIFDDQFSVERPDGSNFTLKIRSTKLEDSAMYFCASLGQDLIYEQYFGPGTRLTVT.

The rearrangement uses TRBV15 and TRBJ1-6; unclear D gene. Trimming shortened V by 3 bases and J by 10 bases, and 13 bases separated the two germline ends. Germline-derived CDR1 and CDR2 are LNHNV and YYDKDF (reference sequence). This CDR3 has 14 amino acids. The CDR3 DNA follows: TGTGCCACCAGCAGTGTTAGAGGGAGATCACCCCTCCACTTT. Protein sequence: CATSSVRGRSPLHF.

This clone has a handful of counts. J is TRBJ2-2 and V is TRBV10-3; D gene unclear. This CDR3 has 14 residues. Germline CDR1 and CDR2: ENHRY and SYGVKD. Trimming took 8 bases from V and 4 from J, leaving 14 bases between them. The CDR3 spells CAILEAAGTGELFF. The DNA for the CDR3 is TGTGCCATCCTCGAGGCGGCCGGCACCGGGGAGCTGTTTTTT.

This chain joins TRBV2 and TRBJ2-1; D gene uncertain. Between the trimmed V and J ends, which lost 4 bases and 7 bases, there was a span of 17 bases. The CDR3 has 15 amino acids. From germline, CDR1 is SNHLY and CDR2 FYNNEI. CDR3 in DNA: TGTGCCAGCAGTGGATTTCTAGGCCCGATGAATGAGCAGTTCTTC. Its protein product is CASSGFLGPMNEQFF.

The chain is built from TRBV5-1 and TRBJ1-4; possible D gene TRBD1, 5 bases. CDR1 is SGHRS and CDR2 is YFSETQ in the germline V gene. V was cut by 4 bases and J by 5 bases, with 12 bases left in between. The CDR3 has 14 residues. CDR3 in amino acids: CASSPGLGNEKLFF. Here the CDR3 DNA reads TGCGCCAGCAGCCCGGGACTGGGGAATGAAAAACTGTTTTTT.

The chain links TRBV15 to TRBJ2-2, with 7 bases that match TRBD2. The CDR3 runs to 18 residues. Looked up from germline, CDR1 is LNHNV and CDR2 is YYDKDF (reference sequence). V shed 4 bases and J 4 bases; nucleotides not matched to a gene: 15. This chain's CDR3 is CATSIPRGLADPTGELFF. In DNA form, the CDR3 reads TGTGCCACCAGCATACCCCGCGGGCTAGCGGATCCCACCGGGGAGCTGTTTTTT. Full variable domain (rest looked up from reference TRBV15 and TRBJ2-2): DAMVIQNPRYQVTQFGKPVTLSCSQTLNHNVMYWYQQKSSQAPKLLFHYYDKDFNNEADTPDNFQSRRPNTSFCFLDIRSPGLGDTAMYLCATSIPRGLADPTGELFFGEGSRLTVL.

This clone was seen more than once but under ten times. The chain uses TRBV19 and TRBJ1-1; TRBD1 aligns across 9 bases. CDR3 length: 12 amino acids. V was pared by 3 bases and J by 11 bases, with 4 bases of the junction left unmatched. Germline CDR1 and CDR2: LNHDA and SQIVND (reference sequence). CDR3 in DNA: TGTGCCAGTAGTATGCCCGGACAGGGGGCTTTCTTT. Translating gives CASSMPGQGAFF.

This clone was seen a handful of times. The chain carries TRBV27 and TRBJ2-7, with 11 bases matching TRBD2. The germline V gene encodes CDR1 MNHEY and CDR2 SMNVEV (reference sequence). The CDR3 runs to 15 residues. Trimming cost V 4 bases and J 3 bases; bases outside gene matches: 5. The CDR3, as DNA: TGTGCCAGCAGTTCCCACACTAGCGGGAGCTACGAGCAGTACGTC. The encoded protein is CASSSHTSGSYEQYV.

The V and J genes are TRBV7-6 and TRBJ2-7; 10 bases are a match to TRBD2. CDR1 is SGHVS, CDR2 FNYEAQ, per germline. This CDR3 is 14 amino acids long. The ends lost 4 bases at V and 4 bases at J; junction bases unmatched: 4. Written as DNA, the CDR3 is TGTGCCAGCAGCTCAGCGGGAGGGACTTACGAGCAGTACTTC. Translated, it gives CASSSAGGTYEQYF.

This chain connects TRBV7-9 to TRBJ1-2; perhaps TRBD1 as D (5 bases). Germline values: CDR1 SEHNR, CDR2 FQNEAQ (reference sequence). This CDR3 has 12 residues. Trimming left V 3 bases short and J 8 bases short, with 10 bases between. The CDR3 sequence: CASSLSGNGYTF. DNA of the CDR3: TGTGCCAGCAGCTTGTCAGGGAACGGCTACACCTTC.

The V call is TRBV9, the J call TRBJ2-1, with D possibly matching TRBD1 (7 bases). Trimming pared 4 bases from V and 7 bases from J, leaving 15 bases between. The V gene's germline CDR1 is SGDLS and CDR2 YYNGEE. CDR3 length equals 14 residues. The CDR3 reads CASSPQGGRNEQFF. The CDR3 DNA is TGTGCCAGCAGCCCCCAGGGGGGCAGGAATGAGCAGTTCTTC.

This clone was seen once. The chain employs TRBV11-3 and TRBJ2-2; 8 bases match TRBD2. The V segment lost 5 bases and the J segment 1 base; nucleotides outside the gene matches: 6. CDR1 and CDR2 from the germline V gene are SGHNT and YENEEA. This CDR3 spans 16 amino acids. CDR3 loop: CASSPPGLENTGELFF. The CDR3 nucleotides read TGTGCCAGCAGCCCACCGGGACTAGAGAACACCGGGGAGCTGTTTTTT.

V gene TRBV7-9 combines with J gene TRBJ2-7; no reliable D call. Trimming left V 1 base short and J 3 bases short, with 13 bases between. This CDR3 is built from 15 residues. Germline V gene sequence: CDR1 SEHNR, CDR2 FQNEAQ (reference sequence). The CDR3 DNA sequence: TGTGCCAGCAGCTTAGTTGGCTCGCCGTTCTACGAGCAGTACTTC. Residues: CASSLVGSPFYEQYF.

The chain employs TRBV27 and TRBJ2-7; 7 bases are a match to TRBD1. This CDR3 is 15 amino acids long. Germline-derived CDR1 and CDR2 are MNHEY and SMNVEV (reference sequence). V shed 4 bases, J shed 6 bases, and the junction held 12 bases outside the gene matches. The CDR3 region is CASSYSPGTVFEQYV. DNA for the CDR3: TGTGCCAGCAGTTACTCCCCCGGGACAGTATTCGAGCAGTACGTC.

The CDR3 region has the DNA TGTGCCAGCAGCCCGAAGGGTGGGACTAGCGGGTACAATGAGCAGTTCTTC. Its protein is CASSPKGGTSGYNEQFF. The chain is built from TRBV11-3 and TRBJ2-1; TRBD2 aligns across 12 bases. From germline, CDR1 is SGHNT and CDR2 YENEEA. The CDR3 is made up of 17 amino acids. With V trimmed by 5 bases and J by 4 bases, 9 bases remained unmatched. The full variable domain, its missing parts supplied by reference TRBV11-3 and TRBJ2-1, is EAGVVQSPRYKIIEKKQPVAFWCNPISGHNTLYWYLQNLGQGPELLIRYENEEAVDDSQLPKDRFSAERLKGVDSTLKIQPAELGDSAVYLCASSPKGGTSGYNEQFFGPGTRLTVL.

The chain uses TRBV28 and TRBJ1-2, with TRBD1 matching 10 bases. V gave up 8 bases and J gave up 6 bases; unmatched junction bases: 12. Germline lookup yields CDR1 MDHEN and CDR2 SYDVKM. The CDR3 runs to 15 residues. CDR3 sequence reads: CASRVATGGGDGYTF. CDR3 in DNA: TGTGCCAGCCGTGTAGCGACAGGGGGCGGGGATGGCTACACCTTC.

The CDR3 sequence is CASSEHRGSSVGYTF. The CDR3 coding sequence is TGCGCCAGCAGCGAGCACAGGGGAAGTTCGGTTGGCTACACCTTC. The gene calls are TRBV5-1 and TRBJ1-2, with 7 bases aligning to TRBD1. The CDR3 has 15 amino acids. CDR1 SGHRS and CDR2 YFSETQ come from the germline V gene. The ends lost 4 bases at V and 7 bases at J; junction bases unmatched: 13. Full variable domain (remainder filled in from reference TRBV5-1 and TRBJ1-2): KAGVTQTPRYLIKTRGQQVTLSCSPISGHRSVSWYQQTPGQGLQFLFEYFSETQRNKGNFPGRFSGRQFSNSRSEMNVSTLELGDSALYLCASSEHRGSSVGYTFGSGTRLTVV.